One and the same sample provided the 13 T cell receptor beta chains below, sequenced in a study of CD8+CD57+ T cells in acquired aplastic anemia. The study profiled TCR beta VDJ and CDR3 using genomic DNA as template. TCRdb passed the reads through MiXCR, listing each CDR3 protein once. The table includes a few hundred thousand distinct CDR3 sequences, 65% to 80% detected once. Sequenced input: sorted CD4+, CD8+, or CD8+CD57+ T cells (not recorded which) from PBMCs. All receptors derive from a human donor in good health, serving as a control.

The chain employs TRBV18 and TRBJ1-4; no firm D call. The germline V and J ends were trimmed by 8 bases and 8 bases, with 18 bases remaining between them. Per the germline V gene, CDR1 is KGHSH and CDR2 is LQKENI. CDR3 length: 14 residues. The CDR3 DNA follows: TGTGCCAGCAGAACCCGTGGAGGGAAAGAAAAACTGTTTTTT. Translation: CASRTRGGKEKLFF.

The rearrangement links TRBV7-9 to TRBJ1-4, with D perhaps TRBD1 (6 bases). The V and J ends lost 5 bases and 16 bases respectively, with 26 bases between them. The CDR3 extends over 15 amino acids. Per germline, CDR1 SEHNR and CDR2 FQNEAQ (reference sequence). This CDR3 reads CASSPQGGGSEKEFF. DNA of the CDR3: TGTGCCAGCAGCCCCCAGGGAGGGGGTAGCGAAAAGGAGTTTTTT. The full variable domain, in which reference TRBV7-9 and TRBJ1-4 provide the parts outside the CDR3, is DTGVSQNPRHKITKRGQNVTFRCDPISEHNRLYWYRQTLGQGPEFLTYFQNEAQLEKSRLLSDRFSAERPKGSFSTLEIQRTEQGDSAMYLCASSPQGGGSEKEFFGSGTQLSVL.

In its sample, this clonotype was seen many times. The chain recombines TRBV19 with TRBJ1-2, with D tentatively TRBD1 (5 bases). Trimming pared 3 bases from V and 0 bases from J, leaving 8 bases between. Germline CDR1 and CDR2: LNHDA and SQIVND (reference sequence). CDR3 size: 14 residues. The CDR3 coding sequence is TGTGCCAGTAGTATCATGGGGGCTAACTATGGCTACACCTTC. Its translation: CASSIMGANYGYTF.

This clonotype was seen many times. This chain uses TRBV20-1 with TRBJ2-5; D is possibly TRBD2 (6 bases). CDR1 DFQATT and CDR2 SNEGSKA come from the germline V gene (reference sequence). The CDR3 has 14 amino acids. The V gene lost 3 bases and the J gene lost 0 bases, with 11 bases spanning the gap. For the CDR3, the DNA is TGCAGTGCTAGGAGGGGACTCCACCAAGAGACCCAGTACTTC. It is translated as CSARRGLHQETQYF.

The V gene is TRBV19, the J gene TRBJ2-3; 9 bases align to TRBD2. Germline V lookup: CDR1 LNHDA, CDR2 SQIVND (reference sequence). CDR3 length equals 16 residues. The trim removed 1 base at V and 4 bases at J, leaving 6 bases unmatched. The CDR3, as DNA: TGTGCCAGTAGTATAGCGTCGCGGGGGGGCCCAGATACGCAGTATTTT. Its protein is CASSIASRGGPDTQYF.

This clonotype has a count of ten or more. This sequence joins TRBV4-1 and TRBJ2-2; the match to TRBD1 covers 7 bases. The CDR3 contains 16 residues. CDR1 and CDR2 (germline): MGHRA, YSYEKL. The V segment lost 4 bases and the J segment 0 bases; nucleotides outside the gene matches: 5. CDR3 in amino acids: CASSPHRGPNTGELFF. The CDR3 DNA reads as TGCGCCAGCAGCCCACACAGGGGACCGAACACCGGGGAGCTGTTTTTT.

The chain has TRBV15 and TRBJ2-5; D not certain. Germline V gives CDR1 LNHNV, CDR2 YYDKDF (reference sequence). Trimming took 0 bases from V and 1 from J, leaving 9 bases between them. The CDR3 covers 15 residues. The CDR3 protein is CATSRDRWVQETQYF. CDR3 DNA sequence: TGTGCCACCAGCAGAGATCGTTGGGTCCAAGAGACCCAGTACTTC.

This clonotype was picked up many times. J is TRBJ1-2 and V is TRBV30, with D perhaps matching TRBD1 (6 bases). Trimming took 1 base from V and 3 from J, leaving 12 bases between them. The V gene's germline CDR1 is GTSNPN and CDR2 SVGIG (reference sequence). The CDR3 length is 14 residues. The CDR3 is CAWSASQGHYGYTF. DNA of the CDR3: TGTGCCTGGAGTGCATCACAGGGACACTATGGCTACACCTTC.

The chain carries TRBV30 and TRBJ1-3, with D tentatively TRBD1 (6 bases). With 2 bases removed from V and 6 bases from J, the gap between germline ends came to 17 bases. The CDR3 has 15 amino acids. Germline loops: CDR1 GTSNPN, CDR2 SVGIG (reference sequence). The CDR3 reads CAWSRGERAPNTIYF. CDR3 bases: TGTGCCTGGAGTAGGGGGGAGAGGGCTCCAAACACCATATATTTT.

The J gene is TRBJ2-1, the V gene TRBV6-1, with 14 nucleotides matching TRBD2. V dropped 5 bases and J dropped 8; count of bases not matched to a gene: 2. The length of the CDR3 is 14 residues. From germline, CDR1 is MNHNS and CDR2 SASEGT. CDR3 sequence: CASSRLAGGHEQFF. The CDR3 DNA follows: TGTGCCAGCAGTAGACTAGCGGGAGGGCATGAGCAGTTCTTC.

The genes are TRBV20-1 and TRBJ2-2; no clear D. This CDR3 region has 14 residues. V lost 3 bases and J lost 7, with 15 bases in between. The V gene's germline CDR1 is DFQATT and CDR2 SNEGSKA (reference sequence). The CDR3 DNA reads TGCAGTGCTAGTACGTGGGCAGACAACGGGGAGCTGTTTTTT. Translation gives CSASTWADNGELFF.

J is TRBJ2-2 and V is TRBV9, with 8 bases aligning to TRBD2. Trimming removed 3 bases from V and 3 bases from J; junction bases left unmatched: 4. The CDR3 is made up of 15 amino acids. In germline, CDR1 is SGDLS, CDR2 YYNGEE. The CDR3: CASSAPSGHTGELFF. CDR3 sequence (DNA): TGTGCCAGCAGCGCCCCTAGCGGGCACACCGGGGAGCTGTTTTTT.

Only a few counts were recorded for this clonotype. The V and J genes are TRBV6-5 and TRBJ2-5; 12 bases match TRBD1. Unmatched junction bases numbered 16, after V lost 0 bases and J lost 5 bases. The germline CDR1 and CDR2 sequences are MNHEY and SVGAGI. The CDR3 sequence is 20 residues long. This CDR3 reads CASSYSLGQGAIEESETQYF. For the CDR3, the DNA is TGTGCCAGCAGTTACTCGTTGGGACAGGGGGCTATCGAAGAGTCGGAGACCCAGTACTTC.